The rows below give T cell receptor beta chains drawn from one sample of a study of T cells in Graves' hyperthyroidism and ophthalmopathy. TCRdb fed the multiplex PCR reads into MiXCR, producing one record per CDR3 protein. The data show about 640,000 distinct CDR3 sequences, more than 20% seen once. The specimen sequenced was blood. These TCRs come from a man aged 30 to 39 with Graves' ophthalmopathy. CDR3s include the opening cysteine and the closing phenylalanine or tryptophan. Fields, in order: D gene, clone size, V gene, J gene, CDR3 DNA, CDR3 protein. The D gene is left open where the match is weak. Not every row has a clone size; where given, it reads once, few, many or a size class.

d_call: TRBD2
clone_size: few
v_call: TRBV7-3
j_call: TRBJ2-1
cdr3_nt: TGTGCCAGCAGCTTGGGGACTAGCGGATTCAATGAGCAGTTCTTC
cdr3_aa: CASSLGTSGFNEQFF

d_call: NA
clone_size: few
v_call: TRBV10-3
j_call: TRBJ2-3
cdr3_nt: TGTGCCATCAGTGAGTCTTATGGGGCGCAAATAGATACGCAGTATTTT
cdr3_aa: CAISESYGAQIDTQYF

d_call: TRBD2
clone_size: many
v_call: TRBV20-1
j_call: TRBJ2-1
cdr3_nt: TGCAGTGCTAGAGTGCTAGCGGGTGAGGGAAATGAGCAGTTCTTC
cdr3_aa: CSARVLAGEGNEQFF

d_call: NA
clone_size: NA
v_call: TRBV5-1
j_call: TRBJ1-1
cdr3_nt: TGCGCCAGCAGACAGGACACTGAAGCTTTCTTT
cdr3_aa: CASRQDTEAFF

d_call: TRBD1
clone_size: NA
v_call: TRBV28
j_call: TRBJ1-4
cdr3_nt: TGTGCCAGCAGCTCCGGGACAGGAAAATCATCGGTGGAAAAACTGTTTTTT
cdr3_aa: CASSSGTGKSSVEKLFF

d_call: TRBD2
clone_size: NA
v_call: TRBV5-1
j_call: TRBJ2-1
cdr3_nt: TGCGCCAGCCGCGCCAGCGGGGATTACAATGAGCAGTTCTTC
cdr3_aa: CASRASGDYNEQFF

d_call: TRBD2
clone_size: NA
v_call: TRBV20-1
j_call: TRBJ2-1
cdr3_nt: TGCAGTGCTGCCTTTTCGCTAGCGGGAGTCGAGCAGTTCTTC
cdr3_aa: CSAAFSLAGVEQFF

d_call: NA
clone_size: few
v_call: TRBV5-1
j_call: TRBJ1-2
cdr3_nt: TGCGCCAGCGATTTAGGTTTTGGCCCTAGTGGCTACACCTTC
cdr3_aa: CASDLGFGPSGYTF

d_call: NA
clone_size: NA
v_call: TRBV19
j_call: TRBJ1-5
cdr3_nt: TGTGCCAGTAGTGGAGGGACTAGCAATCAGCCCCAGCATTTT
cdr3_aa: CASSGGTSNQPQHF

d_call: NA
clone_size: NA
v_call: TRBV29-1
j_call: TRBJ2-1
cdr3_nt: TGCAGCGTCGTGTCTGCGACCTACAATGAGCAGTTCTTC
cdr3_aa: CSVVSATYNEQFF

d_call: TRBD2
clone_size: many
v_call: TRBV5-1
j_call: TRBJ2-1
cdr3_nt: TGTGCCAGCAGCTCTAGCGGGGGGTCCTACAATGAGCAGTTCTTC
cdr3_aa: CASSSSGGSYNEQFF

d_call: NA
clone_size: once
v_call: TRBV12-3/TRBV12-4
j_call: TRBJ1-5
cdr3_nt: TGTGCCAGCATGAGCGGGGGCGGCAATCAGCCCCAGCATTTT
cdr3_aa: CASMSGGGNQPQHF

d_call: NA
clone_size: NA
v_call: TRBV7-9
j_call: TRBJ2-1
cdr3_nt: TGTGCCAGCAGCTTAGAACAACTCCCCCGACAGAGGGGTGCGGTACGGAATGAGCAGTTCTTC
cdr3_aa: CASSLEQLPRQRGAVRNEQFF

d_call: TRBD1
clone_size: few
v_call: TRBV6-1
j_call: TRBJ2-7
cdr3_nt: TGTGCCAGCAGTGAATTCAGGGGGCGCGAGCAGTACTTC
cdr3_aa: CASSEFRGREQYF

d_call: TRBD2
clone_size: once
v_call: TRBV5-5
j_call: TRBJ2-3
cdr3_nt: TGTGCCAGCAGCTTCTCTAGCGGGAGGGGTGATACGCAGTATTTT
cdr3_aa: CASSFSSGRGDTQYF

d_call: TRBD2
clone_size: NA
v_call: TRBV11-2
j_call: TRBJ2-1
cdr3_nt: TGTGCCAGCGGGGGACTAGCGCTAAATGAGCAGTTCTTC
cdr3_aa: CASGGLALNEQFF

d_call: TRBD2
clone_size: few
v_call: TRBV7-6
j_call: TRBJ2-3
cdr3_nt: TGTGCCAGCAGCTTAGGACTAGCGGGAGGGCCCACCTACGCACACACAGATACGCAGTATTTT
cdr3_aa: CASSLGLAGGPTYAHTDTQYF